Presented here are 22 T cell receptor beta chains from one specimen sequenced in a study of cytomegalovirus exposure and HLA in healthy donors. The PCR made use of 60 Vbeta and 13 Jbeta primers. The repertoire was sequenced with immunoSEQ multiplex PCR; TCRdb's copy has only in-frame clones and lacks some. Of over 85,000 clones listed, around 83% are singletons. The sequenced sample was PBMCs. All receptors come from a female donor in good health and CMV-seropositive.

The chain has TRBV5-1 and TRBJ2-7, with 9 nucleotides matching TRBD2. The CDR3 loop spans 14 amino acids. Germline V gives CDR1 SGHRS, CDR2 YFSETQ. Trimming cost V 3 bases and J 6 bases; bases outside gene matches: 7. For the CDR3, the DNA is TGCGCCAGCAGCTCTGGACTAGCGTTGGTCGAGCAGTACTTC. This translates into CASSSGLALVEQYF.

The J gene is TRBJ2-1, the V gene TRBV10-3; no firm D call. The CDR3 extends over 13 amino acids. Germline assignment: CDR1 ENHRY and CDR2 SYGVKD. V was shortened by 7 bases and J by 5 bases, with 12 bases between the two germline ends. CDR3 amino acids: CAINDFSDNEQFF. The CDR3 nucleotides are TGTGCCATCAATGACTTTTCAGACAATGAGCAGTTCTTC.

This sequence joins TRBV28 and TRBJ2-7; 7 bases agree with TRBD1. The CDR3 spans 15 residues. V was clipped by 6 bases and J by 1 base; unmatched bases: 9. Germline CDR1 MDHEN, CDR2 SYDVKM. The CDR3: CASRYRGPNSYEQYF. CDR3 DNA sequence: TGTGCCAGCAGATACAGGGGCCCCAATTCCTACGAGCAGTACTTC.

About this clone itself: The junction and the germline gene differ at one end; a read error may be behind it. The chain employs TRBV7-7 and TRBJ1-3, with 7 positions matching TRBD1. The CDR3 is 15 amino acids. The V gene's germline CDR1 is SSHAT and CDR2 FNYEAQ (reference sequence). The CDR3 region is CASSLGRGSGNTIYF. The CDR3, as DNA: TGTGCTAGCAGCTTGGGCAGGGGGTCAGGAAACACCATATATTTT.

The chain uses TRBV27 and TRBJ1-1; 9 nucleotides agree with TRBD1. Per the germline V gene, CDR1 is MNHEY and CDR2 is SMNVEV (reference sequence). The CDR3 has 20 residues. V gave up 1 base and J gave up 1 base; unmatched junction bases: 16. The CDR3 DNA sequence: TGTGCCAGCAGTTTATGGGGGGACCGAGACAGGGGGAGTGGGAACACTGAAGCTTTCTTT. It translates to CASSLWGDRDRGSGNTEAFF.

This sequence joins TRBV7-6 and TRBJ2-5; TRBD1 might be the D (7 bases). Gene TRBJ2-7 matches the end of the DNA better, so the J call may be wrong. CDR1 and CDR2 (germline): SGHVS, FNYEAQ. The CDR3 runs 15 residues. The CDR3 here is CASSQIAGQTYEQYF. As DNA, the CDR3 is TGTGCCAGCAGCCAAATCGCGGGACAGACCTACGAGCAGTACTTC.

The chain links TRBV29-1 to TRBJ1-1, with TRBD1 identical over 8 bases. Germline V CDR1 and CDR2: SQVTM, ANQGSEA. The junction had 2 bases not matched to a gene; V was cut back by 4 bases and J by 4 bases. This CDR3 contains 12 residues. The CDR3 DNA reads TGCAGCGTTGCCACAGGGGGCACTGAAGCTTTCTTT. This translates into CSVATGGTEAFF.

This chain links TRBV7-9 with TRBJ2-1; 7 bases map to TRBD1. V trimming: 7 bases; J trimming: 7 bases; junction bases outside the gene matches: 4. Germline V gene lookup returns CDR1 SEHNR and CDR2 FQNEAQ (reference sequence). The CDR3 has 12 amino acids. The CDR3 nucleotides read TGTGCCAGCACTCCACAGGGGAATGAGCAGTTCTTC. The encoded protein is CASTPQGNEQFF. The entire variable domain, with the rest obtained from reference TRBV7-9 and TRBJ2-1, is as follows: DTGVSQNPRHKITKRGQNVTFRCDPISEHNRLYWYRQTLGQGPEFLTYFQNEAQLEKSRLLSDRFSAERPKGSFSTLEIQRTEQGDSAMYLCASTPQGNEQFFGPGTRLTVL.

V usage is TRBV2 and J usage is TRBJ2-7, with TRBD1 matching 8 bases. This CDR3 has 16 residues. Germline CDR1 SNHLY, CDR2 FYNNEI. The V gene end was trimmed by 5 bases and the J gene end by 5 bases; junction bases not matched to a gene: 14. DNA of the CDR3: TGTGCCAGCAGTTCAGCCGACAGGGGCACTATTAACGAGCAGTACTTC. Residues: CASSSADRGTINEQYF.

V is TRBV9 and J is TRBJ2-3; 9 bases line up with TRBD2. This CDR3 contains 16 residues. The trim removed 4 bases at V and 2 bases at J, leaving 8 bases unmatched. CDR1 and CDR2 (germline): SGDLS, YYNGEE. This chain's CDR3 is CASSSSSGGDTDTQYF. As DNA, the CDR3 is TGTGCCAGCAGCTCAAGTAGCGGGGGAGACACAGATACGCAGTATTTT.

The chain employs TRBV5-1 and TRBJ2-1; D possibly corresponds to TRBD2 (5 bases). CDR3 length: 15 residues. From germline, CDR1 is SGHRS and CDR2 YFSETQ. V dropped 4 bases and J dropped 5 bases, with 16 bases sitting between them. The CDR3 bases are TGCGCCAGCAGCATAGGATGGAGGCCGGACAATGAGCAGTTCTTC. This translates into CASSIGWRPDNEQFF.

The chain is built from TRBV30 and TRBJ2-3; D is perhaps TRBD2 (6 bases). There are 14 residues in the CDR3. Trimming left V 0 bases short and J 1 base short, with 8 bases between. Germline CDR1 and CDR2: GTSNPN and SVGIG (reference sequence). The CDR3 reads CAWSVSGGTDTQYF. DNA for the CDR3: TGTGCCTGGAGTGTTTCGGGAGGCACAGATACGCAGTATTTT.

The CDR3 sequence: CASSRTAGVSIYGYTF. The CDR3, as DNA: TGTGCCAGCAGCCGAACCGCAGGTGTAAGCATCTATGGCTACACCTTC. The chain links TRBV28 to TRBJ1-2; D gene ambiguous. The germline V gene has CDR1 MDHEN and CDR2 SYDVKM. V was clipped by 6 bases and J by 4 bases, with 21 bases between them. This CDR3 has 16 amino acids.

The J gene is TRBJ2-7, the V gene TRBV4-2; D perhaps matches TRBD1 (6 bases). V lost 1 base and J 3 bases, leaving 16 bases between the germline ends. The CDR3 length is 16 residues. Germline loops: CDR1 LGHNA, CDR2 YNFKEQ. As DNA, the CDR3 is TGTGCCAGCAGCCAAGGGCCCGGGACAAATTACTACGAGCAGTACTTC. Amino acids: CASSQGPGTNYYEQYF.

The chain joins TRBV28 to TRBJ1-5; D unresolved. V was shortened by 4 bases and J by 9 bases, with 10 bases between the two germline ends. The V gene's germline CDR1 is MDHEN and CDR2 SYDVKM. This CDR3 comprises 12 residues. The CDR3 DNA sequence: TGTGCCAGCAGTTGGCCCGGAGCGCCCCAGCATTTT. As protein: CASSWPGAPQHF.

The CDR3 nucleotides are TGTGCCATTAACAGGGACGGGGTGAACACTGAAGCTTTCTTT. Its protein product is CAINRDGVNTEAFF. This chain uses TRBV10-3 with TRBJ1-1; TRBD1 might be the D (6 bases). Trimming removed 9 bases from V and 0 bases from J, with 14 bases in between. Germline values: CDR1 ENHRY, CDR2 SYGVKD. The CDR3 runs to 14 residues.

This chain joins TRBV5-1 and TRBJ2-5, with D possibly TRBD1 on 6 matching bases. Trimming cost V 5 bases and J 4 bases, with 15 bases left between them. Germline values: CDR1 SGHRS, CDR2 YFSETQ. This CDR3 has 14 amino acids. The CDR3 spells CASSNIQGTETQYF. CDR3 coding DNA: TGCGCCAGCAGTAATATACAGGGTACAGAGACCCAGTACTTC.

In the case of this clone: One end of the junction is discordant with germline, which a read error may explain. The gene calls are TRBV28 and TRBJ1-4; 7 bases match TRBD1. Germline CDR1 reads MDHEN; CDR2 reads SYDVKM. CDR3 length: 12 amino acids. The CDR3 DNA reads TGTGCCAGCAGCACGACTGGGACAGAAACGGGATTT. Translated: CASSTTGTETGF.

This sequence joins TRBV5-1 and TRBJ1-1, with 7 bases aligning to TRBD1. Trimming cost V 4 bases and J 4 bases; bases outside gene matches: 4. Per germline, CDR1 SGHRS and CDR2 YFSETQ. The CDR3 is 13 residues long. CDR3 in amino acids: CASSGGQTTEAFF. The CDR3 DNA sequence: TGCGCCAGCAGCGGGGGACAGACCACTGAAGCTTTCTTT. The full variable domain, rest sourced from reference TRBV5-1 and TRBJ1-1, is KAGVTQTPRYLIKTRGQQVTLSCSPISGHRSVSWYQQTPGQGLQFLFEYFSETQRNKGNFPGRFSGRQFSNSRSEMNVSTLELGDSALYLCASSGGQTTEAFFGQGTRLTVV.

The V gene is TRBV6-7, the J gene TRBJ2-7, with TRBD2 matching over 8 bases. TRBV6-7 is an open reading frame, and its role is uncertain. Trimming took 9 bases from V and 0 from J; bases not matched to a gene: 4. CDR3 length equals 13 residues. CDR3 loop: CARDSGNSYEQYF. CDR3 nucleotides: TGTGCCAGAGATAGCGGGAACTCCTACGAGCAGTACTTC.

V gene TRBV27 combines with J gene TRBJ2-2; D remains ambiguous. Trimming removed 4 bases at V and 5 bases at J, with 8 bases between. Germline V gene lookup returns CDR1 MNHEY and CDR2 SMNVEV (reference sequence). This CDR3 contains 13 residues. CDR3 loop: CASSWQSTGELFF. DNA of the CDR3: TGTGCCAGCAGTTGGCAGTCGACCGGGGAGCTGTTTTTT.

V usage is TRBV27 and J usage is TRBJ2-1; D might be TRBD1 (6 bases). Germline-derived CDR1 and CDR2 are MNHEY and SMNVEV (reference sequence). V lost 6 bases, J lost 5 bases, and 14 bases lay in between. The CDR3 contains 14 residues. The CDR3 sequence is CASSSRRGDNEQFF. In DNA form, the CDR3 reads TGTGCCAGCAGCTCCCGCAGGGGCGACAATGAGCAGTTCTTC.